Listed here is a single T cell receptor beta chain. The antigen is unknown. From germline, CDR1 is SGHRS and CDR2 YFSETQ. V was cut by 0 bases and J by 6 bases, with 9 bases left in between. This CDR3 comprises 13 residues. These data come from a study of siplizumab effects on memory and regulatory T cells. Study-level points and caveats: A significant reduction in alloreactive sequences traceable to unstimulated CD4+ memory cells was produced by siplizumab. Phenotypic classification as naive or memory proved unattainable for roughly 75-95% of proliferating CD4+ or CD8+ clones.

Measured with immunoSEQ multiplex PCR; TCRdb has only the in-frame clones, and not every one. The table records around 86,000 clones, around 94% of them present only once. Sequencing used non-Treg CD4+ T cells sorted from blood. This chain joins TRBV5-1 and TRBJ1-2; no definite D call. The sequence was collected from a human donor in good health. The CDR3 reads CASSLATSDGYTF. CDR3 DNA sequence: TGCGCCAGCAGCTTGGCTACTTCGGATGGCTACACCTTC.